The entry that follows covers one TCR beta chain sequence. The CDR3 consists of 14 residues. The V gene end was trimmed by 4 bases and the J gene end by 6 bases; junction bases not matched to a gene: 6. Looked up from germline, CDR1 is SGDLS and CDR2 is YYNGEE. Clones were read by immunoSEQ multiplex PCR, and TCRdb kept only the in-frame ones, dropping some. The sample has about 120,000 clones, 88% seen once. The sample is drawn from a study of blood T cell repertoires in COVID-19. The chain has TRBV9 and TRBJ2-2, with 7 bases identical to TRBD1. Source material: peripheral blood. The sequence came from a man aged 50-59 years with acute or convalescent COVID-19. CDR3 DNA sequence: TGTGCCAGCAGCCACCGACAGGGTGCCGGGGAGCTGTTTTTT. Translated: CASSHRQGAGELFF.